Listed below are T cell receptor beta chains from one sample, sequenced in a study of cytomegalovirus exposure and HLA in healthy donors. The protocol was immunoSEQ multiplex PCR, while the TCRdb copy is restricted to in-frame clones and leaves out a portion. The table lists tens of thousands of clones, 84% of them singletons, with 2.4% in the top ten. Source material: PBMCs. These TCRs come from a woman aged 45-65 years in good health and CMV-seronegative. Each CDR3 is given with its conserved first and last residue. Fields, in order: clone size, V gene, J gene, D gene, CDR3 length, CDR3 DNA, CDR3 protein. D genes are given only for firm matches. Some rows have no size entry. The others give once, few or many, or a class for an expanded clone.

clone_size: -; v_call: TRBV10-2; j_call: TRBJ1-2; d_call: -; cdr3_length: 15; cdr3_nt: TGCGCCAGCAGTGAATGGTCAGATTTTCACTATGGCTACACCTTC; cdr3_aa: CASSEWSDFHYGYTF
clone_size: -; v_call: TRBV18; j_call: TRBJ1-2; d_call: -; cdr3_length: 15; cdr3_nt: TGTGCCAGCTCACCACCAATTGGTCCGGTGCCGGGCTACACCTTC; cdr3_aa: CASSPPIGPVPGYTF
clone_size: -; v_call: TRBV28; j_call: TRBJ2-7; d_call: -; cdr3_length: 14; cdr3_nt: TGTGCCAGCAGAATTGGACAGACATACTACGAGCAGTACTTC; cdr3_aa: CASRIGQTYYEQYF
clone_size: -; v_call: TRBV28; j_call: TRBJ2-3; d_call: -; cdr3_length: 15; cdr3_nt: TGTGCCAGCAGTTTGGCCGCCAGTCACACAGATACGCAGTATTTT; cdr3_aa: CASSLAASHTDTQYF
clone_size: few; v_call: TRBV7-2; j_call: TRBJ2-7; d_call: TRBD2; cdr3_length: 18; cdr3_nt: TGTGCCAGCAGCTTAGGAACTAGCGGGAGAAGATTGGGCTACGAGCAGTACTTC; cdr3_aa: CASSLGTSGRRLGYEQYF
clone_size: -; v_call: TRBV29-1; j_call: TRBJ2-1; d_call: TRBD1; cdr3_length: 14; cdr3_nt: TGCAGCGTTGGTTACACAGGGGGAGTGAATGAGCAGTTCTTC; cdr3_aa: CSVGYTGGVNEQFF
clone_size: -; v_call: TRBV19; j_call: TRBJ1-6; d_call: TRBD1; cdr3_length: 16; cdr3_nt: TGTGCCAGTAGCATATCCGGGACAGGGGGTAATTCACCCCTCCACTTT; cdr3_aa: CASSISGTGGNSPLHF
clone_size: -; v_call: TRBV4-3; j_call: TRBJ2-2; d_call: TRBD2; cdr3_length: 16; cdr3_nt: TGCGCCAGCAGCCAGGGTTGGCGGGGGGTTTTCGGGGAGCTGTTTTTT; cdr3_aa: CASSQGWRGVFGELFF
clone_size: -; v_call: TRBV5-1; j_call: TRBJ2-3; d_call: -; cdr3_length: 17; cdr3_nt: TGCGCCAGCAGCCTTCCCCCCCGGGGGATTAGCACAGATACGCAGTATTTT; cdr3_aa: CASSLPPRGISTDTQYF
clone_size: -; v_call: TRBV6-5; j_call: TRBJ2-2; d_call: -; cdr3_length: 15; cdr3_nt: TGTGCCAGCAGTCGACTAGTAGGTAACACCGGGGAGCTGTTTTTT; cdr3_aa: CASSRLVGNTGELFF
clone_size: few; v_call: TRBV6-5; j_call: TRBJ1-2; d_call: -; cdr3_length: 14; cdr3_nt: TGTGCCAGCAGCCGCAGCGCGGCCAACTATGGCTACACCTTC; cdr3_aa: CASSRSAANYGYTF
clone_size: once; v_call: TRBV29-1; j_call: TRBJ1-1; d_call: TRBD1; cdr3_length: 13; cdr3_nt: TGCAGCGTGTGCAGGGGGCGGAATACTGAAGCTTTCTTT; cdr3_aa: CSVCRGRNTEAFF
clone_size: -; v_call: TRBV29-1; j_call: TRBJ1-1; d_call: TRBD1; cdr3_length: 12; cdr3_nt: TGCAGCGCCCGGACAGGAGACACTGAAGCTTTCTTT; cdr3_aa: CSARTGDTEAFF
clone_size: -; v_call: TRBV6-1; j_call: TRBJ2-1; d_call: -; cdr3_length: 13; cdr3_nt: TGTGCCAGCAGTGGTTTCAGGGATAATGAGCAGTTCTTC; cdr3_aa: CASSGFRDNEQFF
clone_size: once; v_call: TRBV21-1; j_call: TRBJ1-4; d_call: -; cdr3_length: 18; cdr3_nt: TGTGCCAGCAGTGGACAGGGGGAAATATGTAGGACTAATGAAAAACTGTTTTTT; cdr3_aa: CASSGQGEICRTNEKLFF
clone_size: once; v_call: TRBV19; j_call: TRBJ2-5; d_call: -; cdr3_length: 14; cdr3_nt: TGTGCCAGTAGTATAGGAGGGTTTGGCGAGACCCAGTACTTC; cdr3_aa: CASSIGGFGETQYF
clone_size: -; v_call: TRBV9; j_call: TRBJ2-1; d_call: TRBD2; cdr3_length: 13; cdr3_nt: TGTGCCAGCAGCGTGGGGGGGGTCAATGAGCAGTTCTTC; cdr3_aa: CASSVGGVNEQFF
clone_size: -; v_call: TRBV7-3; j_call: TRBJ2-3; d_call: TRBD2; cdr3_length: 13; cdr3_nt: TGTGCCAGCCGACTAGCGGTATCAGATACGCAGTATTTT; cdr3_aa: CASRLAVSDTQYF